Listed below are T cell receptor beta chains from one sample, sequenced in a study of T cell responses to AZD1222 COVID-19 vaccine. Clones were read by immunoSEQ multiplex PCR, and TCRdb kept only the in-frame ones, dropping some. Here the sample spans about 140,000 clones, roughly 84% being singletons. The input for sequencing was peripheral blood, taken 28 days after the second AZD1222 dose. The receptors come from an adult who received the AZD1222 COVID-19 vaccine. Each CDR3 is given with its conserved first and last residue. Fields, in order: clone size, J gene, D gene, V gene, CDR3 protein, CDR3 DNA. D genes are given only for firm matches. Clone size is stated in some rows and not others, as once, few, many or a class when expanded.

once TRBJ2-2 . TRBV4-1 CASSQGRQSNTGELFF TGCGCCAGCAGCCAAGGGCGCCAGTCGAACACCGGGGAGCTGTTTTTT
. TRBJ2-7 . TRBV5-6 CASSSLYEQYF TGTGCCAGCAGCTCGCTCTACGAGCAGTACTTC
. TRBJ1-2 . TRBV7-2 CASSLATDRDYGYTF TGTGCCAGCAGCTTAGCGACGGACAGAGACTATGGCTACACCTTC
. TRBJ2-2 . TRBV7-2 CASSSTNANTGELFF TGTGCCAGCAGCTCCACAAATGCGAACACCGGGGAGCTGTTTTTT
. TRBJ2-7 . TRBV9 CASSPKRSYEQYF TGTGCCAGCAGCCCCAAAAGGAGTTACGAGCAGTACTTC
few TRBJ1-6 . TRBV18 CASSPSGGNSPLHF TGTGCCAGCTCACCATCGGGGGGGAATTCACCCCTCCACTTT
. TRBJ1-2 . TRBV19 CASSILQGEVQSYGYTF TGTGCCAGTAGTATTCTACAGGGCGAGGTTCAGAGCTATGGCTACACCTTC
. TRBJ2-5 . TRBV21-1 CATLLLQETQYF TGTGCCACCCTGTTGCTTCAAGAGACCCAGTACTTC
. TRBJ2-7 TRBD1 TRBV4-1 CASSQTPGQAHEQYF TGCGCCAGCAGCCAGACCCCGGGACAGGCCCACGAGCAGTACTTC
. TRBJ1-1 . TRBV25-1 CAVTSGANTEAFF TGTGCCGTCACCTCAGGGGCGAACACTGAAGCTTTCTTT
once TRBJ1-6 TRBD1 TRBV5-1 CASSSRGRWTYNSPLHF TGCGCCAGCAGCTCCAGGGGGAGGTGGACCTATAATTCACCCCTCCACTTT
. TRBJ1-2 . TRBV19 CASIQYGYTF TGTGCCAGTATACAGTATGGCTACACCTTC
. TRBJ1-1 . TRBV2 CASNEYLNTEAFF TGTGCCAGCAATGAATACTTGAACACTGAAGCTTTCTTT